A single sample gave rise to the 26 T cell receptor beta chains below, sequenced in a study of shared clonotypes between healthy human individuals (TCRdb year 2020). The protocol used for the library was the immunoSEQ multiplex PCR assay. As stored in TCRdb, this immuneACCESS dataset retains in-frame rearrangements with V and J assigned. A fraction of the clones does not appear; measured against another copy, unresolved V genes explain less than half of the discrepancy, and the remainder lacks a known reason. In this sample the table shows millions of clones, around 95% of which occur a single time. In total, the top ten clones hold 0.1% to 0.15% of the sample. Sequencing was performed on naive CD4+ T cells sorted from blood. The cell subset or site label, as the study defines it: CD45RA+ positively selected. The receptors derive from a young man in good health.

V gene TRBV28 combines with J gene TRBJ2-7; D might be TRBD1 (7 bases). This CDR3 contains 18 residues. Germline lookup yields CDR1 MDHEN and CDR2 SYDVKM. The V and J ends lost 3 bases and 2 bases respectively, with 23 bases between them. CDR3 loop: CASSLLMKPGQRAYEQYF. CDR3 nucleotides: TGTGCCAGCAGTTTGTTGATGAAGCCGGGACAGCGGGCCTACGAGCAGTACTTC.

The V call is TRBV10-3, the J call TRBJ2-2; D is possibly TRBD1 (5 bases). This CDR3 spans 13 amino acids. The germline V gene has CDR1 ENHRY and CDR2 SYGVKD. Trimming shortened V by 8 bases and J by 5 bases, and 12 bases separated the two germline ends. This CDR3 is CAIQGRGTGELFF. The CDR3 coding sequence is TGTGCCATCCAGGGTAGAGGAACCGGGGAGCTGTTTTTT.

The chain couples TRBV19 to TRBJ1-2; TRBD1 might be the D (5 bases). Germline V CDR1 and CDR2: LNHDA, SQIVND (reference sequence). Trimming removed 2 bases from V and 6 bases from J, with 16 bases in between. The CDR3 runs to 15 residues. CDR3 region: CASSIYQGGGNGYTF. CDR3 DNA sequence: TGTGCCAGTAGTATATATCAGGGCGGTGGGAATGGCTACACCTTC.

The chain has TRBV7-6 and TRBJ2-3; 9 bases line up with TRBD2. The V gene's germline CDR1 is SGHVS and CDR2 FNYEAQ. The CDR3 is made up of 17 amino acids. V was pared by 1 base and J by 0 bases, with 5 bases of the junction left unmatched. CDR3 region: CASSLDWLAGSTDTQYF. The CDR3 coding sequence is TGTGCCAGCAGCTTAGATTGGCTAGCGGGGAGCACAGATACGCAGTATTTT.

This chain's CDR3 is CASSLIGEGNTIYF. In DNA form, the CDR3 reads TGCGCCAGCAGTTTAATAGGGGAGGGAAACACCATATATTTT. V gene TRBV5-1 combines with J gene TRBJ1-3, with D possibly matching TRBD1 (5 bases). Germline values: CDR1 SGHRS, CDR2 YFSETQ. V lost 5 bases and J lost 4, with 13 bases in between. The CDR3 contains 14 residues.

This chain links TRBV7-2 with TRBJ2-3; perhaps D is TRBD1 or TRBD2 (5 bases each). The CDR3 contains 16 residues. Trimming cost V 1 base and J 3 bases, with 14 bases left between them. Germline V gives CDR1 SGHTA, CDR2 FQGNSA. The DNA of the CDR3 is TGTGCCAGCAGCTTAGGAGGGATGGCAGGGACAGATACGCAGTATTTT. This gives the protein CASSLGGMAGTDTQYF. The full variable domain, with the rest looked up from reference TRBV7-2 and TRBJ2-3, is GAGVSQSPSNKVTEKGKDVELRCDPISGHTALYWYRQSLGQGLEFLIYFQGNSAPDKSGLPSDRFSAERTGGSVSTLTIQRTQQEDSAVYLCASSLGGMAGTDTQYFGPGTRLTVL.

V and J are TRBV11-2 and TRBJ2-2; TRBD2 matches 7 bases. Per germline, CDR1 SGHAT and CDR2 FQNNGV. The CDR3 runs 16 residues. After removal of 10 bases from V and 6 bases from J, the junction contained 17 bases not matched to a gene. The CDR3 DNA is TGTGCCATCACGGTAGGAGGAGGCGGGGGTGCCGGGGAGCTGTTTTTT. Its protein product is CAITVGGGGGAGELFF.

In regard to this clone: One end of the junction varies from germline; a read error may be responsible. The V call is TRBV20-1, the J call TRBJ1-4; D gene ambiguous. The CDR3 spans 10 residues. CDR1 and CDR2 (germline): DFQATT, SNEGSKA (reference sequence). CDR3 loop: CSASGLSRIF. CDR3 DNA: TGCAGTGCGAGCGGGTTATCACGAATTTTT.

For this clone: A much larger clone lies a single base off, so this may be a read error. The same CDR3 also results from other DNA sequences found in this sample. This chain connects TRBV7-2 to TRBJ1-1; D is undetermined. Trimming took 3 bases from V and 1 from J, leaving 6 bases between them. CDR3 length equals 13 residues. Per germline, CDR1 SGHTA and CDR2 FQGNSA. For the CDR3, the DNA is TGTGCCAGCAGCTTGCCAGGGAACACTGAAGCTTTCTTT. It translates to CASSLPGNTEAFF.

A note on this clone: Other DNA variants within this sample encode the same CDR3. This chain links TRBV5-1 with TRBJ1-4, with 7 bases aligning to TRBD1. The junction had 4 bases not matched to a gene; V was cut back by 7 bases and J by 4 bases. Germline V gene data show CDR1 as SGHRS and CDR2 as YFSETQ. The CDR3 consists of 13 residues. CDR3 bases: TGCGCCAGCTCCAGGGGGAGTAATGAAAAACTGTTTTTT. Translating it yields CASSRGSNEKLFF. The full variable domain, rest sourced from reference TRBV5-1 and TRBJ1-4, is KAGVTQTPRYLIKTRGQQVTLSCSPISGHRSVSWYQQTPGQGLQFLFEYFSETQRNKGNFPGRFSGRQFSNSRSEMNVSTLELGDSALYLCASSRGSNEKLFFGSGTQLSVL.

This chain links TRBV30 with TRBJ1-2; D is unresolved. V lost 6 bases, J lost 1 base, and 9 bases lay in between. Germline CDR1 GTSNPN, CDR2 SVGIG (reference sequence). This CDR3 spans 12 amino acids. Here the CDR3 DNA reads TGTGCCTGCTCGGACTTTAACTATGGCTACACCTTC. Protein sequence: CACSDFNYGYTF.

CDR3 residues: CAWNPQKGEKLFF. In DNA, the CDR3 is TGTGCCTGGAACCCCCAAAAGGGGGAAAAACTGTTTTTT. This chain links TRBV30 with TRBJ1-4; D might be TRBD1 (5 bases). V lost 4 bases and J lost 8, with 14 bases in between. The CDR3 sequence is 13 residues long. From germline, CDR1 is GTSNPN and CDR2 SVGIG (reference sequence).

Written as DNA, the CDR3 is TGTGCCAGCAGCGTAGTGGGTAGCGGGAGCCCCTACGAGCAGTACTTC. Residues: CASSVVGSGSPYEQYF. The chain carries TRBV9 and TRBJ2-7; 9 positions match TRBD2. Germline assignment: CDR1 SGDLS and CDR2 YYNGEE. Trimming cost V 0 bases and J 2 bases; bases outside gene matches: 6. The CDR3 runs 16 residues.

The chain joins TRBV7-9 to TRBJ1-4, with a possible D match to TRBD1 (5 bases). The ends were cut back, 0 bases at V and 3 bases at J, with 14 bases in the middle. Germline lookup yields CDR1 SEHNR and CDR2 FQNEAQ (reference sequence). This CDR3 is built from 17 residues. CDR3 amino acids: CASSLAGRGPANEKLFF. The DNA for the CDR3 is TGTGCCAGCAGCTTAGCAGGAAGGGGCCCGGCTAATGAAAAACTGTTTTTT.

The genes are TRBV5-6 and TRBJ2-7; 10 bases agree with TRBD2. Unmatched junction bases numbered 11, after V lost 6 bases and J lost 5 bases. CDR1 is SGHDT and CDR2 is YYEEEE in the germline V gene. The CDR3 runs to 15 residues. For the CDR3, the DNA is TGTGCCAGCACCGTGAGCGGGAGGGCCATACACGAGCAGTACTTC. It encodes CASTVSGRAIHEQYF.

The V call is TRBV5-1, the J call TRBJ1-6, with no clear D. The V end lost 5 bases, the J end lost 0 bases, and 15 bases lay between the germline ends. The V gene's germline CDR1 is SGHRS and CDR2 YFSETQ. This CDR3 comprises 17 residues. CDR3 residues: CASRPETDSSYNSPLHF. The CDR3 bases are TGCGCCAGCAGACCAGAGACGGATAGCTCCTATAATTCACCCCTCCACTTT.

The CDR3 nucleotides are TGTGCCTGGAGTGCCCTCCGGACCGGGGAGCTGTTTTTT. This codes for CAWSALRTGELFF. This sequence joins TRBV30 and TRBJ2-2; D is undetermined. The CDR3 length is 13 residues. Germline CDR1 is GTSNPN and CDR2 is SVGIG (reference sequence). Trimming removed 1 base at V and 5 bases at J, with 8 bases between.

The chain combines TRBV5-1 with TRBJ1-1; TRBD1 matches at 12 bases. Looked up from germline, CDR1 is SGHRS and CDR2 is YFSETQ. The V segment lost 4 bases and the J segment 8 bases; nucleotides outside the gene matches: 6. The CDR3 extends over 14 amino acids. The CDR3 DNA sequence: TGCGCCAGCAGCCCCGGGACAGGGGGCAGGGAAGCTTTCTTT. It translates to CASSPGTGGREAFF.

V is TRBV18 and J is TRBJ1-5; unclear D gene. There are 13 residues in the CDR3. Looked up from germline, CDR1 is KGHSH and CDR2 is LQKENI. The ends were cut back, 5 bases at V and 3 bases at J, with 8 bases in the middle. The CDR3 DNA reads TGTGCCAGCTCAACAGAGCTCAATCAGCCCCAGCATTTT. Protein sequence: CASSTELNQPQHF.

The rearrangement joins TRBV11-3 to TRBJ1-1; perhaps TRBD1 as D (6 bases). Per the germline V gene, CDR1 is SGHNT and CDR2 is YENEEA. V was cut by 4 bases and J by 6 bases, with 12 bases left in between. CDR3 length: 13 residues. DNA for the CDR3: TGTGCCAGCAGCTCATTCAGGGGATCTGAAGCTTTCTTT. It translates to CASSSFRGSEAFF. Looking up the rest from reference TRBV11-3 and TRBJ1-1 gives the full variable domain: EAGVVQSPRYKIIEKKQPVAFWCNPISGHNTLYWYLQNLGQGPELLIRYENEEAVDDSQLPKDRFSAERLKGVDSTLKIQPAELGDSAVYLCASSSFRGSEAFFGQGTRLTVV.

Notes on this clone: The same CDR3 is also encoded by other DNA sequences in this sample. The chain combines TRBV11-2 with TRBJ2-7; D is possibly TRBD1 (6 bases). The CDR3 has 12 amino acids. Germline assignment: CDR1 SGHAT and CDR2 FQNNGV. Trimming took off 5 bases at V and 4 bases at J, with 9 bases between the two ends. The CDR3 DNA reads TGTGCCAGCAGCCTTCAGGGGTACGAGCAGTACTTC. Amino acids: CASSLQGYEQYF. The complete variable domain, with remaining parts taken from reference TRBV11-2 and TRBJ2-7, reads EAGVAQSPRYKIIEKRQSVAFWCNPISGHATLYWYQQILGQGPKLLIQFQNNGVVDDSQLPKDRFSAERLKGVDSTLKIQPAKLEDSAVYLCASSLQGYEQYFGPGTRLTVT.

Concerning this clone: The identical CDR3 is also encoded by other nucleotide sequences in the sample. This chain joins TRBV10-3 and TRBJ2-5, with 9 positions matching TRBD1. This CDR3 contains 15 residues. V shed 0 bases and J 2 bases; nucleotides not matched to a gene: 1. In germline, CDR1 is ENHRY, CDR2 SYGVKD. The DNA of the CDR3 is TGTGCCATCAGTGAGTCCGACAGGGGGCAAGAGACCCAGTACTTC. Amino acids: CAISESDRGQETQYF.

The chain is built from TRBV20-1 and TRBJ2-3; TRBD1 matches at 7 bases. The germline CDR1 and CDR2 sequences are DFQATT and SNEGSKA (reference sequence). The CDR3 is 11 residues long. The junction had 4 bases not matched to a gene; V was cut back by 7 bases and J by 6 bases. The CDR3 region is CSGGGRDTQYF. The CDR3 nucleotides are TGCAGTGGAGGGGGCAGGGATACGCAGTATTTT.

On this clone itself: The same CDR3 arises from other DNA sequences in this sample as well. CDR3 in DNA: TGTGCCAGCAGCTTGGGTACCGGGGAGCTGTTTTTT. It codes for CASSLGTGELFF. The chain joins TRBV11-3 to TRBJ2-2; the D is unclear. Germline loops: CDR1 SGHNT, CDR2 YENEEA. The CDR3 is 12 amino acids. V lost 3 bases and J lost 5, with 4 bases in between.

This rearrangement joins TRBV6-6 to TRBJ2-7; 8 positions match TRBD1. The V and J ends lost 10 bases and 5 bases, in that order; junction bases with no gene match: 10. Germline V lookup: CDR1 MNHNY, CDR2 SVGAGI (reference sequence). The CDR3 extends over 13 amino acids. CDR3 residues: CATLDRVIDEQYF. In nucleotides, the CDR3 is TGTGCCACTCTGGACAGGGTAATCGACGAGCAGTACTTC.

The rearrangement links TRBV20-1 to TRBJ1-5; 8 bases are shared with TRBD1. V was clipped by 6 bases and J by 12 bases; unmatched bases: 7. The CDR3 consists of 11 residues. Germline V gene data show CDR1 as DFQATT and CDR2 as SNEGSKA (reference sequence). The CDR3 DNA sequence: TGCAGTGCCTACGGACAGGGCGTCCAGCATTTT. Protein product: CSAYGQGVQHF.